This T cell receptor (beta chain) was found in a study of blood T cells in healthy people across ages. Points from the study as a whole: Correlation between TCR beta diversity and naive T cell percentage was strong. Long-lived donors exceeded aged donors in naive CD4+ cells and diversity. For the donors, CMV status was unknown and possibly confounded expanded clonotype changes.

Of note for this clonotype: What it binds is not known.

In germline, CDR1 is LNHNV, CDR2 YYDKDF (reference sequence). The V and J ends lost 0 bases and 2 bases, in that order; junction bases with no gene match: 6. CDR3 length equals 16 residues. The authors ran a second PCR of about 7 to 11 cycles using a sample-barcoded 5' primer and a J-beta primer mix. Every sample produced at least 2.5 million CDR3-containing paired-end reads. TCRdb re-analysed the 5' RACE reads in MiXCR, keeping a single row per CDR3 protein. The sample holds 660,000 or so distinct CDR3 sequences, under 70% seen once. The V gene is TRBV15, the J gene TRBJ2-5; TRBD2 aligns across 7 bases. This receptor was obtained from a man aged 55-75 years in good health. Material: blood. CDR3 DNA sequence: TGTGCCACCAGCAGAGATCAAGGGAGGGCTCAAGAGACCCAGTACTTC. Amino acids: CATSRDQGRAQETQYF.